This TCR beta chain came from a study of blood T cell repertoires in COVID-19. Study at large: COVID-19 samples, acute and convalescent, were from the United States, Italy and Spain. From T cells, B-cell-depleted T cells, or PBMCs came the material, which was cDNA or gDNA.

Original methodology: Amplification of reference gene primers was used by the study to estimate nucleated cell counts. Method: immunoSEQ multiplex PCR; TCRdb's copy keeps in-frame clones and lacks some. V and J calls and clone size come straight from that table; D and trimming were deduced from the DNA. This repertoire shows 110,000 or so clones, roughly 88% found once; its top ten account for 8% to 9%. This clone was detected only once. The ends lost 2 bases at V and 12 bases at J; junction bases unmatched: 4. The germline V gene encodes CDR1 MDHEN and CDR2 SYDVKM. The CDR3 length is 13 residues. The sample taken for sequencing was peripheral blood. The sequence was collected from an older woman who had recovered from COVID-19. The chain is built from TRBV28 and TRBJ2-4; 10 bases are shared with TRBD2. The CDR3 loop is CASSLGTSEYQYF. The CDR3 DNA is TGTGCCAGCAGTTTAGGGACTAGCGAATATCAGTACTTC.